What follows is one T cell receptor beta chain and its context. Its matching antigen is unknown. When naive CD8 T cells were sorted, they were gated as CD8+CD4-CCR7+CD45RA+. TCRdb re-analysed the PCR reads in MiXCR, keeping a single row per CDR3 protein. Seen here are more than 450,000 distinct CDR3 sequences, about 25% observed once, and the top ten hold roughly 0.77%. The sample is drawn from a study of molecular identifiers for immune sequencing clone quantification. About the study: Naive CD8 cell RNA, from roughly 18,000 or 92,000 cells, was split five ways in replicates, with four sequenced.

Regarding the study as a whole: Clonotypes topping 20 RNA copies carried over 97% of effector molecules but under 1% of naive ones. Highly expanded clone sizes could end up underestimated if a barcode were shared by identical TCR molecules.

The TCR was taken from a human donor in good health. Some libraries in this study had Jurkat cell RNA spiked in. Sequencing was done on a sample of naive CD8+ T cells from blood, with Jurkat cell RNA spiked in. The subset: FACS-sorted CD8+CD4-CCR7+CD45RA+ naive T cells.

This CDR3 reads CASSQGASDEQFF. The CDR3 coding sequence is TGCGCCAGCAGCCAAGGGGCCTCGGATGAGCAGTTCTTC. J is TRBJ2-1 and V is TRBV4-1; D is unresolved. Germline values: CDR1 MGHRA, CDR2 YSYEKL. Trimming took 1 base from V and 8 from J, leaving 9 bases between them. This CDR3 has 13 residues.